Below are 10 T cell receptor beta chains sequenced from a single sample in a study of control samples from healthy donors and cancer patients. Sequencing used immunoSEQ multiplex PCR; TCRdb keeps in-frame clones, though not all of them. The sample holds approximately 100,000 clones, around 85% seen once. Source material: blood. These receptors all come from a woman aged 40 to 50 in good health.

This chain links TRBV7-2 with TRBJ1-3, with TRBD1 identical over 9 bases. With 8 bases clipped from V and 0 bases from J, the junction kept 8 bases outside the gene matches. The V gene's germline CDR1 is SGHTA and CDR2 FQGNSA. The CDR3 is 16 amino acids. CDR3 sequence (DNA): TGTGCCAGCCACAGGGGGCGCCCGAGCTCTGGAAACACCATATATTTT. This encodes CASHRGRPSSGNTIYF.

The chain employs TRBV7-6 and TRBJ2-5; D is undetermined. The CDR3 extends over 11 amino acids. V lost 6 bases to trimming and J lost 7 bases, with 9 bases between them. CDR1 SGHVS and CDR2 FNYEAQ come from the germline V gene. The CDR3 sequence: CASSMTWTQYF. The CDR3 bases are TGTGCCAGCAGTATGACCTGGACCCAGTACTTC.

The CDR3 reads CASSQDWGAETQYF. Here the CDR3 DNA reads TGCGCCAGCAGCCAAGATTGGGGAGCCGAGACCCAGTACTTC. This chain links TRBV4-3 with TRBJ2-5; D is perhaps TRBD2 (5 bases). The length of the CDR3 is 14 residues. Per germline, CDR1 LGHNA and CDR2 YSLEER. The V and J ends lost 0 bases and 5 bases respectively, with 10 bases between them.

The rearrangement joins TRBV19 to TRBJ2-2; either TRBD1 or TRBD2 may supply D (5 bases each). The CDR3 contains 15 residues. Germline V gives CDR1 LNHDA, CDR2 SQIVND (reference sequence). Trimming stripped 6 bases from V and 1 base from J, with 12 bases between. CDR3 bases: TGTGCCAGTAGGGGGGTGAGAATGAACACCGGGGAGCTGTTTTTT. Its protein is CASRGVRMNTGELFF.

The CDR3 bases are TGTGCCATCAGTGAGGGGGGGGTTAATGAAAAACTGTTTTTT. Protein: CAISEGGVNEKLFF. The rearrangement links TRBV10-3 to TRBJ1-4, with D possibly being TRBD1 (5 bases). CDR1 is ENHRY, CDR2 SYGVKD, per germline. Trimming shortened V by 2 bases and J by 4 bases, and 8 bases separated the two germline ends. The CDR3 spans 14 residues.

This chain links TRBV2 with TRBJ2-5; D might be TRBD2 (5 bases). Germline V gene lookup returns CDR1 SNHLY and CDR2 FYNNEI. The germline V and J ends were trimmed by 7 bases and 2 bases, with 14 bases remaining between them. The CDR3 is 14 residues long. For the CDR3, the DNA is TGTGCCAGCAACGAGGGTTTCTCGCAAGAGACCCAGTACTTC. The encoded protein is CASNEGFSQETQYF.

The CDR3 bases are TGCGCCAGCAGTGCCCCGACTAGCCCAGATACGCAGTATTTT. It encodes CASSAPTSPDTQYF. The chain joins TRBV10-1 to TRBJ2-3; 7 bases are a match to TRBD2. The germline V gene has CDR1 WNHNN and CDR2 SYGVQD (reference sequence). This CDR3 is built from 14 residues. V lost 4 bases to trimming and J lost 4 bases; unmatched junction nucleotides: 5.

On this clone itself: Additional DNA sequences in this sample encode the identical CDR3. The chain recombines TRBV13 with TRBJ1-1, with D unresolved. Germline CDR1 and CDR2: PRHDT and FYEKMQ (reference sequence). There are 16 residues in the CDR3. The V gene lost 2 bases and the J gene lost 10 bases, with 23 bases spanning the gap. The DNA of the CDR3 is TGTGCCAGCAGCTTAAGCATAGGGAAGGCTCAGGATCGAGCTTTCTTT. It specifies CASSLSIGKAQDRAFF. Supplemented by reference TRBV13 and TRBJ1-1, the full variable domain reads AAGVIQSPRHLIKEKRETATLKCYPIPRHDTVYWYQQGPGQDPQFLISFYEKMQSDKGSIPDRFSAQQFSDYHSELNMSSLELGDSALYFCASSLSIGKAQDRAFFGQGTRLTVV.

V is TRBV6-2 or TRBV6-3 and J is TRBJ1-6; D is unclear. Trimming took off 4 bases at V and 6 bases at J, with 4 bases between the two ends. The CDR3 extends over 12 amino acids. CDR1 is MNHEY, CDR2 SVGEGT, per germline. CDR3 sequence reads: CASSSSNSPLHF. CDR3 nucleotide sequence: TGTGCCAGCAGTTCAAGTAATTCACCCCTCCACTTT.

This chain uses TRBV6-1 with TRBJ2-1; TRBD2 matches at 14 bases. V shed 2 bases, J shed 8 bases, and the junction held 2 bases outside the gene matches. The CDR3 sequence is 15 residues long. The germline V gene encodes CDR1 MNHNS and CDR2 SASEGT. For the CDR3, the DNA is TGTGCCAGCAGTGAACCGGGACTAGCGGGGGATGAGCAGTTCTTC. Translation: CASSEPGLAGDEQFF.